This is a list of T cell receptor beta chains from one sample in a study of blood T cell repertoires in COVID-19. The method was immunoSEQ multiplex PCR; TCRdb's version includes in-frame clones alone and lacks a portion of them. Among hundreds of thousands of clones, approximately 86% were seen once, and the ten largest hold 10% to 15%. The sequenced material came from peripheral blood. All receptors come from a woman in her 70s with COVID-19, enrolled during active disease. Each CDR3 is given with its conserved first and last residue. Each record gives: clone size, J gene, CDR3 length, V gene, D gene, CDR3 DNA, CDR3 protein. A D gene is named only where the DNA matches it firmly. Only part of the rows carry a size: once, few, many, or a class if the clone is expanded.

>.|TRBJ2-1|16|TRBV10-3|TRBD2
TGTGCCATCAGCGGGGACCCGGGACTAAGTCTCAATGAGCAGTTCTTC
CAISGDPGLSLNEQFF
>.|TRBJ1-6|14|TRBV5-4|.
TGTGCCAGCAGCCTCGAGTCTCGGGATTCACCCCTCCACTTT
CASSLESRDSPLHF
>few|TRBJ2-7|10|TRBV24-1|.
TGTGCCACCCTGTCCTCCGAGCAGTACTTC
CATLSSEQYF
>.|TRBJ2-7|18|TRBV5-1|TRBD2
TGCGCCAGCAGCCCGACTAGCGGGGGGGCCAGCCTCTCCTACGAGCAGTACTTC
CASSPTSGGASLSYEQYF
>.|TRBJ2-3|15|TRBV5-8|TRBD2
TGTGCCAGCACCGCAGGCGGGGGGTCCACAGATACGCAGTATTTT
CASTAGGGSTDTQYF
>.|TRBJ2-7|16|TRBV24-1|.
TGTGCCACCCTCCGAAGGCGAGCAGGGGATCGGTACGAGCAGTACTTC
CATLRRRAGDRYEQYF
>.|TRBJ2-7|12|TRBV19|.
TGTGCCAGTAACCCGGTCTCGGGGGAGCAGTACTTC
CASNPVSGEQYF
>.|TRBJ1-2|15|TRBV27|TRBD1
TGTGCCAGCGGGGACAGGGGAGGAATATACTATGGCTACACCTTC
CASGDRGGIYYGYTF
>medium-sized|TRBJ2-2|15|TRBV18|.
TGTGCCAGCTCATCCGGGTCACCCGAGACCGGGGAGCTGTTTTTT
CASSSGSPETGELFF
>once|TRBJ2-3|21|TRBV7-3|TRBD2
TGTGCCAGCAGCTTAACGGGGCCGGGACTAGCGGGACTCGAGTTCGCAGATACGCAGTATTTT
CASSLTGPGLAGLEFADTQYF
>.|TRBJ2-3|14|TRBV7-9|TRBD1
TGTGCCAGCAGCCGAAGACAGGGGAAAGATACGCAGTATTTT
CASSRRQGKDTQYF
>.|TRBJ2-7|12|TRBV5-6|.
TGTGCCAGCAGCTTCCCTCAGCGCGAGCAGTACTTC
CASSFPQREQYF
>.|TRBJ1-6|15|TRBV14|TRBD1
TGTGCCAGCAGCCGACCGGGACAGGGGTTTTCACCCCTCCACTTT
CASSRPGQGFSPLHF
>few|TRBJ1-2|13|TRBV2|.
TGTGCCAGCAATCAACAGGTAGCAAATGGCTACACCTTC
CASNQQVANGYTF
>.|TRBJ2-3|16|TRBV6-5|TRBD2
TGTGCCAGCAGTTACATCGCCGGGGGGGAGGCAGATACGCAGTATTTT
CASSYIAGGEADTQYF
>.|TRBJ1-1|14|TRBV19|.
TGTGCCAGTAACCAAGCGGCGTTGAACACTGAAGCTTTCTTT
CASNQAALNTEAFF
>.|TRBJ1-2|12|TRBV19|.
TGTGCCAGTAGTATACTAAACGTTGGCTACACCTTC
CASSILNVGYTF
>.|TRBJ1-2|14|TRBV4-2|.
TGTGCCAGCAGCCAAGGTCCTTTAAACTATGGCTACACCTTC
CASSQGPLNYGYTF
>.|TRBJ1-1|14|TRBV5-1|TRBD1
TGCGCCAGCAGCTTGGCCCAGGGGGTAACTGAAGCTTTCTTT
CASSLAQGVTEAFF
>.|TRBJ2-1|14|TRBV28|.
TGTGCCAGCAGCCCGGGACTCCCTCGAGGGGAGCAGTTCTTC
CASSPGLPRGEQFF
>.|TRBJ2-7|17|TRBV12-2|.
TGTGCAAGTCGCTTATCGGACAGGTATGAGTTATCCTACGAGCAGTACTTC
CASRLSDRYELSYEQYF
>few|TRBJ2-2|12|TRBV5-6|.
TGTGCCAGCAGCTTCGGCGGCGGGGAGCTGTTTTTT
CASSFGGGELFF
>.|TRBJ2-1|13|TRBV18|.
TGTGCCAGCTCTATGGGGACTTTTGAAGGGGAGTTCTTC
CASSMGTFEGEFF
>.|TRBJ2-2|16|TRBV5-1|TRBD2
TGCGCCAGCAGCTGGCCCGGGACTAGCGGGGCCGGGGAGCTGTTTTTT
CASSWPGTSGAGELFF
>.|TRBJ2-5|15|TRBV7-2|TRBD2
TGTGCCAGCAGCTCGGGGGGGCCCTGGGGAGAGACCCAGTACTTC
CASSSGGPWGETQYF
>.|TRBJ1-2|15|TRBV28|TRBD1
TGTGCCAGCAGTTTAACCAGGGGGTCTAACTATGGCTACACCTTC
CASSLTRGSNYGYTF
>few|TRBJ1-1|14|TRBV27|.
TGTGCCAGCAGTCCCTTAGTGGGCACCACTGAAGCTTTCTTT
CASSPLVGTTEAFF
>.|TRBJ2-3|16|TRBV6-2/TRBV6-3|TRBD2
TGTGCCAGCAGTCGCCCCCCCGGGGGGGGGCAAGATACGCAGTATTTT
CASSRPPGGGQDTQYF
>.|TRBJ2-7|16|TRBV4-3|TRBD1
TGCGCCAGCAGCCAATGGTCCGGGACAGGGTCCTACGAGCAGTACTTC
CASSQWSGTGSYEQYF
>.|TRBJ2-7|14|TRBV24-1|.
TGTGCCACCAGTGTAGGGGGTACCTCCTACGAGCAGTACTTC
CATSVGGTSYEQYF
>.|TRBJ2-1|15|TRBV19|.
TGTGCCAGTAGTATAGGGTTGGGGAGGTACAATGAGCAGTTCTTC
CASSIGLGRYNEQFF
>.|TRBJ1-6|14|TRBV5-6|.
TGTGCCAGCAGCTTGGAGCAGCGAAATTCACCCCTCCACTTT
CASSLEQRNSPLHF
>.|TRBJ1-1|16|TRBV19|.
TGTGCCAGTAGTATGGGCCCCGGAGGGTTTGGGACTGAAGCTTTCTTT
CASSMGPGGFGTEAFF
>once|TRBJ2-5|10|TRBV28|.
TGTGCCAGCAAATTGGAGGCCCAGTACTTC
CASKLEAQYF
>.|TRBJ2-2|16|TRBV5-1|TRBD1
TGCGCCAGCAGCTTCCTACCGGACAGGGTTACCGGGGAGCTGTTTTTT
CASSFLPDRVTGELFF
>.|TRBJ1-5|15|TRBV19|TRBD1
TGTGCCACCGAACACGAGGACAGGCCAGGGGAGCCCCAGCATTTT
CATEHEDRPGEPQHF
>.|TRBJ1-2|12|TRBV6-5|.
TGTGCCAGCAGCGAGGAGGGCTATGGCTACACCTTC
CASSEEGYGYTF
>.|TRBJ1-6|16|TRBV7-2|.
TGTGCCAGCAGCTTGGGTGCCGACAGGTCCAATTCACCCCTCCACTTT
CASSLGADRSNSPLHF
>few|TRBJ1-4|15|TRBV19|.
TGTGCCAGTAGTATCACACCTCCAGCTAATGAAAAACTGTTTTTT
CASSITPPANEKLFF
>.|TRBJ2-1|15|TRBV5-1|.
TGCGCCAGCAGCTTGGGACTAACACCTTACAATGAGCAGTTCTTC
CASSLGLTPYNEQFF
>.|TRBJ2-7|16|TRBV9|TRBD2
TGTGCCAGCAGCGTAGCCCCCATAGCGGGAAGCTACGAGCAGTACTTC
CASSVAPIAGSYEQYF
>.|TRBJ2-7|14|TRBV6-5|.
TGTGCCAGTTGTCTGGGCAGGTCATCCTACGAGCAGTACTTC
CASCLGRSSYEQYF
>.|TRBJ1-2|14|TRBV29-1|.
TGCAGCGTTGAATCTCAACAGGGCGCGAATGGCTACACCTTC
CSVESQQGANGYTF
>.|TRBJ2-3|15|TRBV7-2|.
TGTGCCAGCAGCTTAGCGACGACAGCGCCCGATACGCAGTATTTT
CASSLATTAPDTQYF
>.|TRBJ2-7|11|TRBV5-6|.
TGTGCCAGCAGCGACACCTACGAGCAGTACTTC
CASSDTYEQYF
>.|TRBJ1-2|14|TRBV9|.
TGTGCCAGCAGCGTCGACGGGACAAACTATGGCTACACCTTC
CASSVDGTNYGYTF
>.|TRBJ2-3|17|TRBV10-3|TRBD2
TGTGCCATCAGTGAGTTGCAAGCGGGGGGCGTGACAGATACGCAGTATTTT
CAISELQAGGVTDTQYF
>.|TRBJ1-2|14|TRBV30|.
TGTGCCTGGACCCTAATTGGGAGTAACTATGGCTACACCTTC
CAWTLIGSNYGYTF
>.|TRBJ1-2|14|TRBV2|.
TGTGCCAGCAGTGTATTGCCGGGACACGGGAACTACACCTTC
CASSVLPGHGNYTF